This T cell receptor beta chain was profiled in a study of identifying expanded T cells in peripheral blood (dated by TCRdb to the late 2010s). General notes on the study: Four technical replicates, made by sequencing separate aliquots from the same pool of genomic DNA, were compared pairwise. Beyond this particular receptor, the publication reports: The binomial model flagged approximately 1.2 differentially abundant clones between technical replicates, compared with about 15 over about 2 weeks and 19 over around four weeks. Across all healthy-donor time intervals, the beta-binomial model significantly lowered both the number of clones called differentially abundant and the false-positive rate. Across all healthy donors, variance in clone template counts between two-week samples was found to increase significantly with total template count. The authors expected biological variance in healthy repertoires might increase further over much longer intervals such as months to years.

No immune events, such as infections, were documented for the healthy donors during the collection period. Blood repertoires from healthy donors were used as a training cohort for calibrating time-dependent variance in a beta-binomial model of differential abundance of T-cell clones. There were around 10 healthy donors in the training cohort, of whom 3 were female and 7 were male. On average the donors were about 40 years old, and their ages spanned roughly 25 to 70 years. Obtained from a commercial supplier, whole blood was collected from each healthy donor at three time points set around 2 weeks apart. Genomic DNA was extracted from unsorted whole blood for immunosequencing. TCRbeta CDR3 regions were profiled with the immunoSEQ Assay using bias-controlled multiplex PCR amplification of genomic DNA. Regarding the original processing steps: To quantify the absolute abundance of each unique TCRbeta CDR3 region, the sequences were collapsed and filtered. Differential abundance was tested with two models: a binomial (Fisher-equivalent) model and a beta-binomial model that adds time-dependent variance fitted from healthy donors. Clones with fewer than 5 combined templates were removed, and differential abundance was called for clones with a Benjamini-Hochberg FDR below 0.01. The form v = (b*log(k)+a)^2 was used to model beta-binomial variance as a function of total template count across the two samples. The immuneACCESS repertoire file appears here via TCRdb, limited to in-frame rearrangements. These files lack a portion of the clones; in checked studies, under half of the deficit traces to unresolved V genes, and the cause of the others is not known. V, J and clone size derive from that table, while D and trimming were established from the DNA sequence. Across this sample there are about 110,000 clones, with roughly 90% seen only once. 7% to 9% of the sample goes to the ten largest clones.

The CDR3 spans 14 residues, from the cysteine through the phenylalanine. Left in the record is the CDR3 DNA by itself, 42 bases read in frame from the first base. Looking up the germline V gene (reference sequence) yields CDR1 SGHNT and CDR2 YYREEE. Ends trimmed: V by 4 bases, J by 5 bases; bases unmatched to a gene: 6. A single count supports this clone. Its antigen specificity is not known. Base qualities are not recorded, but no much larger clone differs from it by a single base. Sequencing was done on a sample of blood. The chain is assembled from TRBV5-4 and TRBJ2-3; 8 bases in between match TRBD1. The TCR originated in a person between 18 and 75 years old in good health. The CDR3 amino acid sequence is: CASSPTGGEDTQYF. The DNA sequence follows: TGTGCCAGCAGCCCCACAGGGGGTGAAGATACGCAGTATTTT.